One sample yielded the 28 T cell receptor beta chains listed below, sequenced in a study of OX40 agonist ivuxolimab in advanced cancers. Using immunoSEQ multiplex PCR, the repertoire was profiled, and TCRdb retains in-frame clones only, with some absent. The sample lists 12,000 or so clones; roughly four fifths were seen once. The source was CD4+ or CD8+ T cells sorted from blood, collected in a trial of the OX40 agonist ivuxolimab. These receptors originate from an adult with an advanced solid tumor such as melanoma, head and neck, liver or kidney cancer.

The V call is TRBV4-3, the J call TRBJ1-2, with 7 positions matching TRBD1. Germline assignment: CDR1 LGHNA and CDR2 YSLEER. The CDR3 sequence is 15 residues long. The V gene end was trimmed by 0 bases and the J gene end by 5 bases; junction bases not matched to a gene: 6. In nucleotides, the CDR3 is TGCGCCAGCAGCCAAGATGCCGGGACAGTTTATGGCTACACCTTC. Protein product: CASSQDAGTVYGYTF.

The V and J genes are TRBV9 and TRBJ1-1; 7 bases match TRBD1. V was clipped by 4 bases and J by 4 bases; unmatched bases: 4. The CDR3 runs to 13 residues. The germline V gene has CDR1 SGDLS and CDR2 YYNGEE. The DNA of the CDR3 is TGTGCCAGCAGCAGCTCAGGGGGCACTGAAGCTTTCTTT. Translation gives CASSSSGGTEAFF.

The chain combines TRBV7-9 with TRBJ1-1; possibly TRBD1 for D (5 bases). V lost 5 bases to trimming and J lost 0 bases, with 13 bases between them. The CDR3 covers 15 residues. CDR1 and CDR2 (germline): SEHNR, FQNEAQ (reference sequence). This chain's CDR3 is CASSSKRGLNTEAFF. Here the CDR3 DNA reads TGTGCCAGCAGCAGCAAAAGGGGTCTGAACACTGAAGCTTTCTTT.

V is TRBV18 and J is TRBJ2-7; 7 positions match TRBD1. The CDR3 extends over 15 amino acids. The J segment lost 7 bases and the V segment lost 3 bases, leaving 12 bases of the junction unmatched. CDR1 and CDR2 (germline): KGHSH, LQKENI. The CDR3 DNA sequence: TGTGCCAGCTCACCTTTCCCGGGACAGACGGGGGAGCAGTACTTC. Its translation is CASSPFPGQTGEQYF.

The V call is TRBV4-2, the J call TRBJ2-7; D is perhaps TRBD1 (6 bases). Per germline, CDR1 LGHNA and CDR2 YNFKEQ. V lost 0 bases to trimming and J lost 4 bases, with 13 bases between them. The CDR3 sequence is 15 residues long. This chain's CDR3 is CASSQDFKGEYEQYF. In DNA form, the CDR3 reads TGTGCCAGCAGCCAAGATTTTAAGGGGGAATACGAGCAGTACTTC.

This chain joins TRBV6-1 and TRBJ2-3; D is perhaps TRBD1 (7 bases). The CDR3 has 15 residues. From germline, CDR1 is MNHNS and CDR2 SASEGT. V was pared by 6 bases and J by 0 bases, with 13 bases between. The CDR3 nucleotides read TGTGCCAGCAGGGAGGGACAGTTCAGCACAGATACGCAGTATTTT. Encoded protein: CASREGQFSTDTQYF.

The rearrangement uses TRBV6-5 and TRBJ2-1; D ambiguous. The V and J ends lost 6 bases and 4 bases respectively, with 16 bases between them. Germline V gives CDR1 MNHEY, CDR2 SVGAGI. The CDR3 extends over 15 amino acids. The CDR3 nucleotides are TGTGCCAGCAGACCTTCGGGCGGAGCATACAATGAGCAGTTCTTC. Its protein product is CASRPSGGAYNEQFF.

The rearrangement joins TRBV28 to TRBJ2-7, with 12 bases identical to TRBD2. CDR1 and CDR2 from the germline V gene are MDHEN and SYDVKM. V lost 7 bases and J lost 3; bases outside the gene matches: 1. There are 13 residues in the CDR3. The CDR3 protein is CASKLAGGYEQYF. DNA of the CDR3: TGTGCCAGCAAACTAGCGGGAGGCTACGAGCAGTACTTC.

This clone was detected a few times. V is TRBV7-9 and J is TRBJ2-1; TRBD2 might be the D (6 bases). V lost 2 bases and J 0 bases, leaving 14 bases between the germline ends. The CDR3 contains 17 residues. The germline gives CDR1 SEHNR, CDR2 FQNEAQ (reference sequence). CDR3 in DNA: TGTGCCAGCAGCTTACTAGCGACAGCAACCTCCTACAATGAGCAGTTCTTC. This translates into CASSLLATATSYNEQFF.

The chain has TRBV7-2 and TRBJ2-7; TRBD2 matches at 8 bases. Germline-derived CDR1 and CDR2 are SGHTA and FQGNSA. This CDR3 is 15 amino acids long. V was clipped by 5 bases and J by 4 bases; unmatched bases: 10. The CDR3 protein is CASSLAGGDRYEQYF. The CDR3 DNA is TGTGCCAGCAGCCTGGCGGGGGGAGACAGGTACGAGCAGTACTTC.

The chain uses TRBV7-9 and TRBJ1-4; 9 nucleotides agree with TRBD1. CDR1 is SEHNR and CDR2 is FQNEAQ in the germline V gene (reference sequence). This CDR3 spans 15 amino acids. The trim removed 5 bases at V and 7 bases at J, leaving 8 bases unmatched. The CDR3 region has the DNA TGTGCCAGCAGCGCACCGGGACAGGGAAGTGAAAAACTGTTTTTT. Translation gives CASSAPGQGSEKLFF.

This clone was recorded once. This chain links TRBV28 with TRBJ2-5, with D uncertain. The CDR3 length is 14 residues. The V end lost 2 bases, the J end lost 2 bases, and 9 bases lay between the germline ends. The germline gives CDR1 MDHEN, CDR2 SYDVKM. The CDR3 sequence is CASSLQWAQETQYF. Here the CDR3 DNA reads TGTGCCAGCAGTTTACAGTGGGCTCAAGAGACCCAGTACTTC.

CDR3: CASSRDQDREFEKLFF. The CDR3, as DNA: TGTGCCAGCAGCCGCGACCAGGACAGGGAATTTGAAAAACTGTTTTTT. This chain uses TRBV7-9 with TRBJ1-4, with 8 bases matching TRBD1. The germline gives CDR1 SEHNR, CDR2 FQNEAQ (reference sequence). The ends lost 5 bases at V and 7 bases at J; junction bases unmatched: 12. The CDR3 sequence is 16 residues long.

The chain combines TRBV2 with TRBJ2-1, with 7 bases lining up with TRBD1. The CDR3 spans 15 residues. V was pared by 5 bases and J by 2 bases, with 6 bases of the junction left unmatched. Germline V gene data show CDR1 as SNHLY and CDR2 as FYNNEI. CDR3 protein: CASSFRTGAYNEQFF. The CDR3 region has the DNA TGTGCCAGCAGTTTTCGGACAGGAGCCTACAATGAGCAGTTCTTC.

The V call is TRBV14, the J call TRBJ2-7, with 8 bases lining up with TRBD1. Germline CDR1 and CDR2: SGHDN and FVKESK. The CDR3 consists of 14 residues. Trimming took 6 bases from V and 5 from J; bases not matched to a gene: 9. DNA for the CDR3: TGTGCCAGCAGTCCGAGAGGCAGGGGGCACGAGCAGTACTTC. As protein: CASSPRGRGHEQYF.

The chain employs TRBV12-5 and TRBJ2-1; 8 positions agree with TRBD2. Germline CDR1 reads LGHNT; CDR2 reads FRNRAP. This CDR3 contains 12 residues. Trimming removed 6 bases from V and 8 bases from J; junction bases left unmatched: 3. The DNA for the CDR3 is TGTGCTAGTGGGTACGGGGGGGATGAGCAGTTCTTC. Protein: CASGYGGDEQFF.

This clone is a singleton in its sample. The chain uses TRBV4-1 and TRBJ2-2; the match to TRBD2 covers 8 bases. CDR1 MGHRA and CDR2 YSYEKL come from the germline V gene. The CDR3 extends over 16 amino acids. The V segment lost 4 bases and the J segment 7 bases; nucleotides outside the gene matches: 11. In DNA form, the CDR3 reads TGCGCCAGCAGCCTTCGGCCCGGGAGGGCCAACGGGGAGCTGTTTTTT. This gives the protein CASSLRPGRANGELFF.

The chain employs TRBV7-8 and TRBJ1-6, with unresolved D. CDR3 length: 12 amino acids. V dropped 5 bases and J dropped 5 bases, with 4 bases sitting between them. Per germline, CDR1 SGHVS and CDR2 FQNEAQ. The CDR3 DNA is TGTGCCAGCAGCCCCGATAATTCACCCCTCCACTTT. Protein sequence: CASSPDNSPLHF.

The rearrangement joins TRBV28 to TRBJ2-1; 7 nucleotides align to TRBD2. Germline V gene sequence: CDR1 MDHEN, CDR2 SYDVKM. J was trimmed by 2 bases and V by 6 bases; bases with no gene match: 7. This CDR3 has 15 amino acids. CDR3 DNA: TGTGCCAGCAGATATAGCGGGTGGACCTACAATGAGCAGTTCTTC. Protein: CASRYSGWTYNEQFF.

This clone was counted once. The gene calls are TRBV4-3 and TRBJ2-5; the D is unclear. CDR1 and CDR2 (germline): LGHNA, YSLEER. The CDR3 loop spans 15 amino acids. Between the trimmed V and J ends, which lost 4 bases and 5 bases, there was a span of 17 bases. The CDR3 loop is CASSLQGLQMETQYF. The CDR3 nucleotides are TGCGCCAGCAGCCTCCAAGGGCTTCAAATGGAGACCCAGTACTTC.

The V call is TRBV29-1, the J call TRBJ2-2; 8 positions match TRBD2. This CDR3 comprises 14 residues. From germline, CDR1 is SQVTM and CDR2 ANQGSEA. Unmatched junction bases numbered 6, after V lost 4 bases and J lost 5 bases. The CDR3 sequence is CSVVIAGGTGELFF. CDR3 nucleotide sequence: TGCAGCGTTGTAATTGCGGGAGGAACCGGGGAGCTGTTTTTT.

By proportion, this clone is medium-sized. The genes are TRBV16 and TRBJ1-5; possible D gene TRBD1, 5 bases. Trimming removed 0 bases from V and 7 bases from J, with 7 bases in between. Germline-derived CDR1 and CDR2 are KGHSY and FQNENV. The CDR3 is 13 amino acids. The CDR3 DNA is TGTGCCAGCAGCCAATCGTGGGGGCAGCCCCAGCATTTT. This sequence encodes CASSQSWGQPQHF.

CDR3 protein: CASSGAGGANEQFF. The CDR3 DNA reads as TGCGCCTCTTCGGGAGCCGGAGGGGCCAATGAGCAGTTCTTC. The rearrangement joins TRBV10-1 to TRBJ2-1, with a possible D match to TRBD2 (6 bases). CDR1 and CDR2 from the germline V gene are WNHNN and SYGVQD (reference sequence). The CDR3 loop spans 14 amino acids. V shed 11 bases and J shed 6 bases, with 20 bases lying between them.

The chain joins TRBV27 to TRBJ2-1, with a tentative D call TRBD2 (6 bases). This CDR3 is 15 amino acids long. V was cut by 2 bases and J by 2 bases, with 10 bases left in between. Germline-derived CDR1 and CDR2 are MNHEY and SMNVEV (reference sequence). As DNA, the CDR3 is TGTGCCAGCAGTTTAGGAGGGAGTCCCTACAATGAGCAGTTCTTC. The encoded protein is CASSLGGSPYNEQFF.

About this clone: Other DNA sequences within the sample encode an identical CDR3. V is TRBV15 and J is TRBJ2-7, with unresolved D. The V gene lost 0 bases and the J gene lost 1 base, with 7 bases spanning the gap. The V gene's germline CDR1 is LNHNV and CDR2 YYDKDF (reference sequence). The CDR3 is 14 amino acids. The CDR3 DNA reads TGTGCCACCAGCAGAGATGGCAGATCCTACGAGCAGTACTTC. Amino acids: CATSRDGRSYEQYF.

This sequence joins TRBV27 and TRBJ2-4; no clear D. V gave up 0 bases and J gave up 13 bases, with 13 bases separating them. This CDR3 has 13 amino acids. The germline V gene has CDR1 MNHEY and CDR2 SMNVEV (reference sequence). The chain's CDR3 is CASSLSPTGPQYF. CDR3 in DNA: TGTGCCAGCAGTTTATCTCCCACCGGGCCACAGTACTTC.

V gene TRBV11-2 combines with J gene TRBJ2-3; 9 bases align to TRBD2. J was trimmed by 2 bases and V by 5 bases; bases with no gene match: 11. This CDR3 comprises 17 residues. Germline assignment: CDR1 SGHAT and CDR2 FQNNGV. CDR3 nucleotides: TGTGCCAGCAGCCCCTCATTAGCGGGGGATTACACAGATACGCAGTATTTT. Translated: CASSPSLAGDYTDTQYF.

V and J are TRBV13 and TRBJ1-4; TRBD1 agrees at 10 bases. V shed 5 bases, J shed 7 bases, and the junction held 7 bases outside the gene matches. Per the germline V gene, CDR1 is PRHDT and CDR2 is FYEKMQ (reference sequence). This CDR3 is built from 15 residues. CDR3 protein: CASSGRQGAGEKLFF. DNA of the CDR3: TGTGCCAGCAGCGGAAGACAGGGGGCAGGTGAAAAACTGTTTTTT.